These 29 T cell receptor beta chains came from one sample sequenced in a study of blood T cell repertoires in COVID-19. Profiled with immunoSEQ multiplex PCR; TCRdb holds only in-frame clones, not every one. Counted here are tens of thousands of clones, approximately 90% occurring once; the ten biggest clones make up less than 2%. Sequencing was carried out using peripheral blood. These receptors came from a human donor in a cohort sampled during active COVID-19.

The J gene is TRBJ1-2, the V gene TRBV5-4; 10 bases are shared with TRBD1. This CDR3 has 15 amino acids. V gave up 4 bases and J gave up 4 bases; unmatched junction bases: 7. Per germline, CDR1 SGHNT and CDR2 YYREEE (reference sequence). The CDR3 sequence: CASSLGQGSTYGYTF. CDR3 bases: TGTGCCAGCAGCCTGGGACAGGGGAGTACCTATGGCTACACCTTC.

This sequence joins TRBV7-2 and TRBJ2-5; TRBD2 is a possible D gene (7 bases). The CDR3 contains 15 residues. Germline V gene sequence: CDR1 SGHTA, CDR2 FQGNSA. The V gene lost 1 base and the J gene lost 7 bases, with 16 bases spanning the gap. The CDR3 sequence is CASSLVGGGAGTQYF. The CDR3 coding sequence is TGTGCCAGCAGCTTAGTCGGCGGGGGCGCAGGGACCCAGTACTTC.

The chain uses TRBV7-6 and TRBJ2-3; 7 nucleotides align to TRBD1. Germline CDR1 is SGHVS and CDR2 is FNYEAQ. With V trimmed by 6 bases and J by 3 bases, 9 bases remained unmatched. CDR3 length: 15 residues. The DNA of the CDR3 is TGTGCCAGCAGTTTACCCCGGACAGGAACAGATACGCAGTATTTT. Protein sequence: CASSLPRTGTDTQYF.

This clone was recorded once. The gene calls are TRBV7-3 and TRBJ2-3; 10 nucleotides match TRBD2. The CDR3 has 15 amino acids. The germline gives CDR1 SGHTA, CDR2 FQGTGA. J was trimmed by 4 bases and V by 0 bases; bases with no gene match: 1. CDR3 protein: CASSLTGTSADTQYF. In nucleotides, the CDR3 is TGTGCCAGCAGCTTAACTGGGACTAGCGCAGATACGCAGTATTTT.

This rearrangement joins TRBV27 to TRBJ2-7; TRBD1 matches at 8 bases. The V gene's germline CDR1 is MNHEY and CDR2 SMNVEV (reference sequence). The CDR3 loop spans 14 amino acids. The V segment lost 2 bases and the J segment 2 bases; nucleotides outside the gene matches: 2. CDR3 in amino acids: CASSLNRGAYEQYF. Written as DNA, the CDR3 is TGTGCCAGCAGTTTAAACAGGGGGGCCTACGAGCAGTACTTC.

The chain combines TRBV28 with TRBJ2-7; 9 bases fit TRBD1. CDR1 and CDR2 (germline): MDHEN, SYDVKM. CDR3 length: 17 residues. The V gene end was trimmed by 4 bases and the J gene end by 2 bases; junction bases not matched to a gene: 12. The CDR3 DNA sequence: TGTGCCAGCAGTTCGGGGACAGGGTTGTTTCAACCCTACGAGCAGTACTTC. Its translation: CASSSGTGLFQPYEQYF. The variable domain in full, with the rest retrieved from reference TRBV28 and TRBJ2-7, is DVKVTQSSRYLVKRTGEKVFLECVQDMDHENMFWYRQDPGLGLRLIYFSYDVKMKEKGDIPEGYSVSREKKERFSLILESASTNQTSMYLCASSSGTGLFQPYEQYFGPGTRLTVT.

This clone appeared a single time. The chain links TRBV3-1 (or the pseudogene TRBV3-2) to TRBJ2-1, with 7 bases aligning to TRBD2. Germline V gives CDR1 LGHDT, CDR2 YNNKEL (reference sequence). V dropped 6 bases and J dropped 8; count of bases not matched to a gene: 7. The CDR3 is 13 residues long. In DNA, the CDR3 is TGTGCCAGCAGGGCGGGAGATTGGGATGAGCAGTTCTTC. This translates into CASRAGDWDEQFF.

The chain is built from TRBV6-6 and TRBJ2-7; 8 bases match TRBD2. Germline V CDR1 and CDR2: MNHNY, SVGAGI (reference sequence). The CDR3 has 13 residues. The ends lost 8 bases at V and 6 bases at J; junction bases unmatched: 9. CDR3 DNA sequence: TGTGCCAGCTCCCTAGCGGGTAAAGGCGAGCAGTACTTC. It specifies CASSLAGKGEQYF.

This rearrangement joins TRBV2 to TRBJ2-3; D is possibly TRBD1 (5 bases). V shed 6 bases and J shed 1 base, with 17 bases lying between them. There are 16 residues in the CDR3. From germline, CDR1 is SNHLY and CDR2 FYNNEI. CDR3 bases: TGTGCCAGCAGCCAACTGAGACAGAACGGCACAGATACGCAGTATTTT. Its translation: CASSQLRQNGTDTQYF.

This clone was counted a single time. J is TRBJ2-1 and V is TRBV5-1; 7 nucleotides line up with TRBD2. With V trimmed by 0 bases and J by 4 bases, 13 bases remained unmatched. Germline CDR1 SGHRS, CDR2 YFSETQ. This CDR3 spans 18 amino acids. The CDR3: CASSLDPPAGDVYNEQFF. The CDR3 DNA sequence: TGCGCCAGCAGCTTGGACCCCCCCGCGGGAGACGTTTACAATGAGCAGTTCTTC. The full variable domain, with the rest looked up from reference TRBV5-1 and TRBJ2-1, is KAGVTQTPRYLIKTRGQQVTLSCSPISGHRSVSWYQQTPGQGLQFLFEYFSETQRNKGNFPGRFSGRQFSNSRSEMNVSTLELGDSALYLCASSLDPPAGDVYNEQFFGPGTRLTVL.

V and J are TRBV2 and TRBJ1-1, with TRBD1 matching 9 bases. This CDR3 contains 15 residues. Germline CDR1 and CDR2: SNHLY and FYNNEI. After removal of 6 bases from V and 4 bases from J, the junction contained 9 bases not matched to a gene. As DNA, the CDR3 is TGTGCCAGCAGCTCGGACAGGGGACGAGGCACTGAAGCTTTCTTT. Its translation is CASSSDRGRGTEAFF. Using reference TRBV2 and TRBJ1-1 for the parts outside the CDR3, the full variable domain is EPEVTQTPSHQVTQMGQEVILRCVPISNHLYFYWYRQILGQKVEFLVSFYNNEISEKSEIFDDQFSVERPDGSNFTLKIRSTKLEDSAMYFCASSSDRGRGTEAFFGQGTRLTVV.

This rearrangement joins TRBV7-6 to TRBJ2-3; 7 nucleotides agree with TRBD1. Trimming took 4 bases from V and 1 from J; bases not matched to a gene: 2. The length of the CDR3 is 14 residues. Germline V CDR1 and CDR2: SGHVS, FNYEAQ. The CDR3 bases are TGTGCCAGCAGCTCCGGACAGGGCACAGATACGCAGTATTTT. Residues: CASSSGQGTDTQYF.

The chain joins TRBV12-3 or TRBV12-4 to TRBJ2-3; 7 positions agree with TRBD2. Trimming at V came to 3 bases and at J to 6 bases, leaving 3 bases not matched to a gene. The CDR3 length is 13 residues. The CDR3 bases are TGTGCCAGCAGTTTTAGGGAGGGGGATACGCAGTATTTT. This translates into CASSFREGDTQYF.

The chain recombines TRBV5-1 with TRBJ2-7; D gene uncertain. The germline gives CDR1 SGHRS, CDR2 YFSETQ. Trimming stripped 5 bases from V and 6 bases from J, with 18 bases between. CDR3 length equals 14 residues. The CDR3 DNA reads TGCGCCAGCAGTGAAGCCCAAAGCCCCTCCGAGCAGTACTTC. Translation gives CASSEAQSPSEQYF.

In this sample, this clone turned up once. The chain recombines TRBV12-3 or TRBV12-4 with TRBJ2-1; D remains ambiguous. This CDR3 has 12 residues. V was cut by 1 base and J by 9 bases, with 7 bases left in between. The CDR3 spells CASSLVRSEQFF. The CDR3 DNA follows: TGTGCCAGCAGTTTAGTGCGATCTGAGCAGTTCTTC.

This clone came up once. The J gene is TRBJ2-7, the V gene TRBV2; D possibly corresponds to TRBD2 (6 bases). The germline V gene encodes CDR1 SNHLY and CDR2 FYNNEI. The V gene lost 7 bases and the J gene lost 6 bases, with 16 bases spanning the gap. The CDR3 sequence is 13 residues long. The CDR3 sequence is CASTLGGRGEQYF. The DNA of the CDR3 is TGTGCCAGCACTCTTGGCGGGCGGGGCGAGCAGTACTTC. The complete variable domain, with remaining parts taken from reference TRBV2 and TRBJ2-7, reads EPEVTQTPSHQVTQMGQEVILRCVPISNHLYFYWYRQILGQKVEFLVSFYNNEISEKSEIFDDQFSVERPDGSNFTLKIRSTKLEDSAMYFCASTLGGRGEQYFGPGTRLTVT.

V and J are TRBV7-9 and TRBJ2-7, with 9 positions matching TRBD2. The CDR3 extends over 14 amino acids. V shed 3 bases and J 5 bases; nucleotides not matched to a gene: 5. The germline V gene has CDR1 SEHNR and CDR2 FQNEAQ (reference sequence). The CDR3 sequence: CASSFSGGSNEQYF. The CDR3 DNA is TGTGCCAGCAGCTTTAGCGGGGGCTCAAACGAGCAGTACTTC. The full variable domain, completed using reference TRBV7-9 and TRBJ2-7, is DTGVSQNPRHKITKRGQNVTFRCDPISEHNRLYWYRQTLGQGPEFLTYFQNEAQLEKSRLLSDRFSAERPKGSFSTLEIQRTEQGDSAMYLCASSFSGGSNEQYFGPGTRLTVT.

The chain recombines TRBV7-9 with TRBJ1-1; D gene uncertain. The length of the CDR3 is 14 residues. V shed 1 base and J shed 1 base, with 7 bases lying between them. From germline, CDR1 is SEHNR and CDR2 FQNEAQ (reference sequence). CDR3 coding DNA: TGTGCCAGCAGCTTAGGGGCCTCGAACACTGAAGCTTTCTTT. It encodes CASSLGASNTEAFF.

This clone is a singleton in its sample. The chain employs TRBV5-1 and TRBJ1-1; no clear D. The CDR3 loop spans 13 amino acids. V was shortened by 1 base and J by 1 base, with 5 bases between the two germline ends. Germline assignment: CDR1 SGHRS and CDR2 YFSETQ. The CDR3 protein is CASSLSRNTEAFF. In nucleotides, the CDR3 is TGCGCCAGCAGCTTGTCCAGGAACACTGAAGCTTTCTTT.

The V gene is TRBV6-5, the J gene TRBJ1-4; TRBD1 agrees at 7 bases. V lost 5 bases and J lost 2; bases outside the gene matches: 2. CDR1 is MNHEY, CDR2 SVGAGI, per germline. The CDR3 has 14 residues. In nucleotides, the CDR3 is TGTGCCAGCAGTAAGACAGGGACTAATGAAAAACTGTTTTTT. Translated: CASSKTGTNEKLFF.

This chain uses TRBV9 with TRBJ1-3; 9 bases align to TRBD1. The V gene end was trimmed by 3 bases and the J gene end by 0 bases; junction bases not matched to a gene: 10. The CDR3 covers 18 residues. The germline CDR1 and CDR2 sequences are SGDLS and YYNGEE. The CDR3 here is CASSGPGQGAFSGNTIYF. The CDR3 nucleotides are TGTGCCAGCAGCGGCCCGGGACAGGGAGCGTTCTCTGGAAACACCATATATTTT.

This chain links TRBV5-5 with TRBJ2-7; tentatively, D is TRBD1 (5 bases). Germline V gene lookup returns CDR1 SGHKS and CDR2 YYEKEE (reference sequence). The V end was cut by 3 bases, the J end by 3 bases, with 13 bases between. CDR3 size: 14 residues. This CDR3 is CASSSKQDGYEQYF. CDR3 nucleotides: TGTGCCAGCAGCTCGAAACAGGACGGCTACGAGCAGTACTTC.

The chain carries TRBV6-1 and TRBJ2-2; 7 bases are a match to TRBD2. The CDR3 spans 15 residues. Trimming cost V 2 bases and J 4 bases; bases outside gene matches: 4. CDR1 is MNHNS and CDR2 is SASEGT in the germline V gene. This chain's CDR3 is CASSERLASTGELFF. The CDR3 DNA sequence: TGTGCCAGCAGTGAAAGACTAGCTAGCACCGGGGAGCTGTTTTTT.

V gene TRBV11-2 combines with J gene TRBJ2-2; 11 bases fit TRBD2. This CDR3 has 18 amino acids. With 1 base clipped from V and 5 bases from J, the junction kept 9 bases outside the gene matches. The germline V gene has CDR1 SGHAT and CDR2 FQNNGV. The CDR3 DNA reads as TGTGCCAGCAGCTTAGTGGTCCTAGCGGGAGGAAGGACCGGGGAGCTGTTTTTT. Residues: CASSLVVLAGGRTGELFF. The complete variable domain, with remaining parts taken from reference TRBV11-2 and TRBJ2-2, reads EAGVAQSPRYKIIEKRQSVAFWCNPISGHATLYWYQQILGQGPKLLIQFQNNGVVDDSQLPKDRFSAERLKGVDSTLKIQPAKLEDSAVYLCASSLVVLAGGRTGELFFGEGSRLTVL.

The rearrangement links TRBV4-3 to TRBJ2-1; D gene ambiguous. The germline V gene has CDR1 LGHNA and CDR2 YSLEER. The V gene lost 1 base and the J gene lost 8 bases, with 15 bases spanning the gap. This CDR3 is built from 15 residues. The CDR3 sequence: CASSQVRDTGYEQFF. CDR3 coding DNA: TGCGCCAGCAGCCAAGTCCGCGACACCGGCTATGAGCAGTTCTTC.

The V gene is TRBV2, the J gene TRBJ1-4; the D gene is possibly TRBD1 (5 bases). The CDR3 runs to 15 residues. CDR1 and CDR2 from the germline V gene are SNHLY and FYNNEI. Trimming left V 7 bases short and J 7 bases short, with 19 bases between. The CDR3, as DNA: TGTGCCAGCAACCTCCAGGAGGGGTATCCTGAAAAACTGTTTTTT. This codes for CASNLQEGYPEKLFF. Full variable domain (missing parts from reference TRBV2 and TRBJ1-4): EPEVTQTPSHQVTQMGQEVILRCVPISNHLYFYWYRQILGQKVEFLVSFYNNEISEKSEIFDDQFSVERPDGSNFTLKIRSTKLEDSAMYFCASNLQEGYPEKLFFGSGTQLSVL.

The rearrangement uses TRBV28 and TRBJ2-5, with D possibly being TRBD2 (6 bases). The V end lost 8 bases, the J end lost 9 bases, and 19 bases lay between the germline ends. There are 13 residues in the CDR3. Germline-derived CDR1 and CDR2 are MDHEN and SYDVKM. CDR3 in amino acids: CASLWTVGEAQYF. The CDR3 nucleotides are TGTGCCAGCCTCTGGACGGTGGGGGAGGCCCAGTACTTC.

The chain recombines TRBV5-4 with TRBJ2-5, with 8 bases fitting TRBD2. V was clipped by 0 bases and J by 2 bases; unmatched bases: 6. CDR1 and CDR2 from the germline V gene are SGHNT and YYREEE (reference sequence). The CDR3 contains 16 residues. The CDR3 sequence: CASSLAAGGRQETQYF. Here the CDR3 DNA reads TGTGCCAGCAGCTTGGCCGCGGGAGGAAGACAAGAGACCCAGTACTTC.

This clone was observed a handful of times. The V and J genes are TRBV7-3 and TRBJ2-7; 10 nucleotides match TRBD2. Germline V gene data show CDR1 as SGHTA and CDR2 as FQGTGA. CDR3 length equals 15 residues. Germline trimming cut 4 bases from V and 5 bases from J; bases unmatched to any gene: 8. CDR3 region: CASSSSSGSIDEQYF. The CDR3 DNA is TGTGCCAGCAGCTCCTCTAGCGGGAGCATCGACGAGCAGTACTTC.